This T cell receptor (beta chain) was identified during a study of cytomegalovirus exposure and HLA in healthy donors. Nominally healthy donors provided the samples, though records likely missed some immune exposures. Germline V CDR1 and CDR2: SEHNR, FQNEAQ (reference sequence). V lost 8 bases and J lost 0; bases outside the gene matches: 11. The CDR3 has 16 residues. Primers included in the PCR were 60 Vbeta and 13 Jbeta primers. Here immunoSEQ multiplex PCR was the method, and the copy in TCRdb shows in-frame clones only, minus some. The data hold around 250,000 clones, with around 81% observed a single time. A remark on this clone: As yet, its antigen is unknown.

Study outcomes and limitations: Most TCR beta V segments were productive about 90% or about 30% of the time in an earlier analysis.

The specimen sequenced was PBMCs. The clonotype originates from a woman aged 55-75 years in good health and CMV-seropositive. V usage is TRBV7-9 and J usage is TRBJ2-3; 7 nucleotides line up with TRBD1. The CDR3 DNA reads TGTGCCAGCGCACGACAGGGAGTAACTAGCACAGATACGCAGTATTTT. Encoded protein: CASARQGVTSTDTQYF.